These 19 T cell receptor beta chains were all obtained from the same sample, sequenced in a study of blood T cells in healthy people across ages. PCR was performed a second time for roughly 6 to 12 cycles using a sample-barcoded 5' primer and a J-beta primer mix. Each CDR3 protein gets one entry after TCRdb re-called the 5' RACE reads with MiXCR. The table includes about 1.6 million distinct CDR3 sequences, about 32% detected once. Sequenced input: blood. Receptors were obtained from a woman in her thirties in good health.

In this sample, this clonotype turned up a few times. V gene TRBV20-1 combines with J gene TRBJ2-5, with no clear D. The CDR3 has 14 residues. Germline values: CDR1 DFQATT, CDR2 SNEGSKA (reference sequence). V was pared by 5 bases and J by 4 bases, with 17 bases between. CDR3 nucleotide sequence: TGCAGTGCTCCTCTTCATGTGGGTGGAGAGACCCAGTACTTC. Amino acids: CSAPLHVGGETQYF.

J is TRBJ2-1 and V is TRBV20-1, with a weak D call TRBD2 (6 bases). The length of the CDR3 is 15 residues. The V end lost 0 bases, the J end lost 7 bases, and 16 bases lay between the germline ends. Germline-derived CDR1 and CDR2 are DFQATT and SNEGSKA (reference sequence). The DNA of the CDR3 is TGCAGTGCTAGAGATCCCGACGGGAGTATAAATGAGCAGTTCTTC. This codes for CSARDPDGSINEQFF.

The genes are TRBV20-1 and TRBJ1-5; D is perhaps TRBD1 (6 bases). Germline loops: CDR1 DFQATT, CDR2 SNEGSKA (reference sequence). This CDR3 region has 14 residues. Deletions cut 3 bases from V and 4 bases from J, with 13 bases between. The CDR3 reads CSASRGPINQPQHF. In nucleotides, the CDR3 is TGCAGTGCTAGCAGGGGACCGATAAATCAGCCCCAGCATTTT.

This chain links TRBV11-1 with TRBJ2-7; 7 positions match TRBD1. Germline V gives CDR1 SGHAT, CDR2 FQDESV (reference sequence). The length of the CDR3 is 15 residues. V lost 5 bases and J lost 0; bases outside the gene matches: 7. In DNA, the CDR3 is TGTGCCAGCAGCCGTGGGACAGAGAGCTCCTACGAGCAGTACTTC. This encodes CASSRGTESSYEQYF.

The chain links TRBV6-5 to TRBJ2-7; D is undetermined. This CDR3 region has 14 residues. V was shortened by 2 bases and J by 0 bases, with 8 bases between the two germline ends. Germline CDR1 is MNHEY and CDR2 is SVGAGI. This CDR3 is CASSYDVSSYEQYF. CDR3 nucleotides: TGTGCCAGCAGTTACGACGTAAGCTCCTACGAGCAGTACTTC.

This chain joins TRBV6-6 and TRBJ1-2, with D perhaps matching TRBD1 (5 bases). CDR1 MNHNY and CDR2 SVGAGI come from the germline V gene (reference sequence). The CDR3 extends over 15 amino acids. Trimming removed 7 bases at V and 6 bases at J, with 21 bases between. The CDR3 is CASIPRGGKLNGYTF. In DNA, the CDR3 is TGTGCCAGCATCCCCCGCGGGGGGAAGTTGAATGGCTACACCTTC.

This clonotype was recorded a few times. This chain connects TRBV2 to TRBJ2-5; D not resolved. V gave up 5 bases and J gave up 5 bases, with 3 bases separating them. Germline V gene lookup returns CDR1 SNHLY and CDR2 FYNNEI. The CDR3 totals 10 residues. The CDR3 loop is CASSIETQYF. CDR3 nucleotides: TGTGCCAGCAGTATCGAGACCCAGTACTTC. The complete variable domain, with remaining parts taken from reference TRBV2 and TRBJ2-5, reads EPEVTQTPSHQVTQMGQEVILRCVPISNHLYFYWYRQILGQKVEFLVSFYNNEISEKSEIFDDQFSVERPDGSNFTLKIRSTKLEDSAMYFCASSIETQYFGPGTRLLVL.

This clonotype was counted a few times. This rearrangement joins TRBV20-1 to TRBJ1-4, with D hard to call. The length of the CDR3 is 13 residues. Germline values: CDR1 DFQATT, CDR2 SNEGSKA (reference sequence). CDR3 DNA: TGCAGCACGACAAGGTTTCGGAAAGAAAAACTGTTTTTT. Translated, it gives CSTTRFRKEKLFF.

This clonotype was detected a few times. The V and J genes are TRBV27 and TRBJ2-5; 7 bases are shared with TRBD2. In germline, CDR1 is MNHEY, CDR2 SMNVEV (reference sequence). CDR3 size: 15 residues. J gave up 2 bases and V 5 bases, and 8 bases lay outside the gene matches. The CDR3 loop is CASSPGTTRQETQYF. The CDR3 region has the DNA TGTGCCAGCAGTCCCGGGACTACCAGACAAGAGACCCAGTACTTC.

This clonotype was seen a handful of times. The gene calls are TRBV4-2 and TRBJ2-1; 8 bases match TRBD2. CDR1 and CDR2 (germline): LGHNA, YNFKEQ. CDR3 length: 14 residues. After removal of 1 base from V and 8 bases from J, the junction contained 4 bases not matched to a gene. This CDR3 reads CASSQGLAIDEQFF. The DNA of the CDR3 is TGTGCCAGCAGCCAAGGACTAGCGATAGATGAGCAGTTCTTC.

This clonotype was picked up a small number of times. This chain joins TRBV20-1 and TRBJ1-1; the D gene is possibly TRBD1 (6 bases). Per germline, CDR1 DFQATT and CDR2 SNEGSKA (reference sequence). The CDR3 spans 15 residues. Trimming left V 5 bases short and J 2 bases short, with 18 bases between. The CDR3 here is CSALGAEWPNTEAFF. The CDR3 DNA is TGCAGTGCTTTGGGGGCGGAGTGGCCCAACACTGAAGCTTTCTTT.

The gene calls are TRBV5-1 and TRBJ2-5; 7 bases map to TRBD2. Germline lookup yields CDR1 SGHRS and CDR2 YFSETQ. The V and J ends lost 5 bases and 1 base, in that order; junction bases with no gene match: 11. The CDR3 is made up of 16 amino acids. The DNA of the CDR3 is TGCGCCAGCAGGGAGCGTGCGGGGGAGCCCCAAGAGACCCAGTACTTC. This codes for CASRERAGEPQETQYF.

The chain is built from TRBV30 and TRBJ2-7; D is possibly TRBD1 or TRBD2 (6 bases each). CDR1 is GTSNPN and CDR2 is SVGIG in the germline V gene (reference sequence). Trimming removed 5 bases at V and 5 bases at J, with 19 bases between. The CDR3 has 14 amino acids. Here the CDR3 reads CAWGRGRGRNEQYF. In nucleotides, the CDR3 is TGTGCCTGGGGTAGAGGTCGGGGGCGCAACGAGCAGTACTTC.

The genes are TRBV7-9 and TRBJ2-6, with D tentatively TRBD1 (5 bases). The CDR3 sequence is 15 residues long. The germline V gene has CDR1 SEHNR and CDR2 FQNEAQ (reference sequence). V gave up 4 bases and J gave up 5 bases, with 12 bases separating them. Written as DNA, the CDR3 is TGTGCCAGCAGCTCGACAGAGGCGAGGGCCAACGTCCTGACTTTC. Translating it yields CASSSTEARANVLTF.

The chain links TRBV29-1 to TRBJ2-7; D not certain. V lost 4 bases, J lost 0 bases, and 16 bases lay in between. Looked up from germline, CDR1 is SQVTM and CDR2 is ANQGSEA. This CDR3 contains 15 residues. CDR3 amino acids: CSVGFLAEDSYEQYF. The CDR3 nucleotides read TGCAGCGTTGGGTTTTTAGCTGAAGACTCCTACGAGCAGTACTTC.

The rearrangement uses TRBV28 and TRBJ2-1; 7 bases align to TRBD2. The junction had 10 bases not matched to a gene; V was cut back by 10 bases and J by 7 bases. CDR1 and CDR2 (germline): MDHEN, SYDVKM. The CDR3 consists of 13 residues. The CDR3 nucleotides are TGTGCCACGTCAGCGGGATTTTTTAATGAGCAGTTCTTC. This translates into CATSAGFFNEQFF.

The rearrangement joins TRBV28 to TRBJ2-7; 9 nucleotides line up with TRBD2. Unmatched junction bases numbered 9, after V lost 5 bases and J lost 4 bases. Germline assignment: CDR1 MDHEN and CDR2 SYDVKM. CDR3 length: 15 amino acids. The CDR3 DNA is TGTGCCAGCAGTACCACTAGCGGGCCCAAGTACGAGCAGTACTTC. It specifies CASSTTSGPKYEQYF.

As to this clonotype: One end of the junction does not line up with germline, which may come from a read error. The genes are TRBV28 and TRBJ2-1; 10 nucleotides match TRBD2. This CDR3 is built from 12 residues. CDR1 MDHEN and CDR2 SYDVKM come from the germline V gene. DNA for the CDR3: TGTGCCAGCAGTACTAGCGGGGATGAGCGGTTCTTC. Translating it yields CASSTSGDERFF.

The chain joins TRBV9 to TRBJ2-1; 7 nucleotides align to TRBD2. The CDR3 has 16 residues. Per the germline V gene, CDR1 is SGDLS and CDR2 is YYNGEE. The junction had 8 bases not matched to a gene; V was cut back by 2 bases and J by 3 bases. The DNA for the CDR3 is TGTGCCAGCAGCGTGGCGCGGGAGAGTGTCTACAATGAGCAGTTCTTC. It translates to CASSVARESVYNEQFF.